These T cell receptor beta chains were read from a single sample in a study of cytomegalovirus exposure and HLA in healthy donors. The protocol was immunoSEQ multiplex PCR, while the TCRdb copy is restricted to in-frame clones and leaves out a portion. Of 100,000 to 130,000 clones in the sample, approximately 96% were seen once. The sample was PBMCs. The source is a woman aged 18-29 years in good health and CMV-seronegative. CDR3s include the opening cysteine and the closing phenylalanine or tryptophan. D genes are given only for firm matches.

v_call	d_call	j_call	cdr3_aa
TRBV7-2	.	TRBJ2-5	CASSLNGGQETQYF
TRBV4-1	.	TRBJ1-6	CASSQGLHGEPLHF
TRBV5-5	.	TRBJ2-6	CASSFRGVGANVLTF
TRBV7-3	TRBD2	TRBJ2-1	CASSLTSGTDNEQFF
TRBV29-1	.	TRBJ1-2	CSVASGSGVSGGYTF
TRBV5-8	.	TRBJ2-2	CASSLARGRVGELFF
TRBV19	TRBD2	TRBJ2-1	CATSPTGGPSNEQFF
TRBV9	.	TRBJ2-3	CASSAPSTDTQYF
TRBV14	TRBD2	TRBJ2-5	CASSLMTSSSLNTKETQYF
TRBV7-2	.	TRBJ1-5	CASSLVRGLEPQHF
TRBV12-2	.	TRBJ1-6	CASRFRQGPYNSPLHF
TRBV21-1	.	TRBJ2-7	CASSKETEVEGCEQYF
TRBV15	TRBD2	TRBJ2-5	CATSFRRGARETQYF
TRBV5-6	TRBD1	TRBJ1-1	CASGSPGQGWMNTEAFF
TRBV18	TRBD2	TRBJ2-1	CASSPPVASGGFLQFF
TRBV28	.	TRBJ1-1	CASSSSEGVDTEAFF
TRBV9	TRBD2	TRBJ2-2	CASSVDREGTGELFF
TRBV9	TRBD2	TRBJ2-3	CASSLGLATEDTQYF
TRBV4-2	.	TRBJ2-3	CASSQNLAAISSTDTQYF
TRBV7-6	TRBD2	TRBJ2-1	CASSPTAGDGTNNEQFF
TRBV9	TRBD2	TRBJ2-1	CASGPGSGGIDNEQFF
TRBV7-8	.	TRBJ1-2	CASSLVPQGMAYGYTF
TRBV5-1	TRBD2	TRBJ2-3	CASSLSPTSGGSTDTQYF
TRBV7-2	.	TRBJ2-7	CASSLAGTYEQYF
TRBV6-1	.	TRBJ1-2	CASPLYGYTF
TRBV9	TRBD1	TRBJ2-3	CASSVVQGSTDTQYF
TRBV15	.	TRBJ1-3	CATSSERTPGNTIYF
TRBV7-3	TRBD2	TRBJ2-2	CASSSSGGNTGELFF
TRBV7-9	TRBD2	TRBJ2-5	CASSNSGRPQETQYF
TRBV25-1	TRBD1	TRBJ1-3	CASSRFTITGAGNTIYF
TRBV7-8	.	TRBJ1-1	CASSSGSRNTEAFF
TRBV4-2	TRBD1	TRBJ1-5	CASSHSFIGGAASNQPQHF
TRBV7-6	TRBD2	TRBJ2-2	CASSLGLAGAGELFF
TRBV2	TRBD1	TRBJ1-1	CASIAWGRGRSEAFF
TRBV28	.	TRBJ2-4	CASSLGGVTEDIQYF
TRBV27	.	TRBJ2-5	CASSRTRLDLVKETQYF
TRBV5-6	TRBD1	TRBJ1-2	CASSLAGTGTNYGYTF
TRBV15	.	TRBJ1-5	CATSRGPDRGNQPQHF
TRBV6-5	TRBD1	TRBJ2-7	CASSPQGARGYEQYF
TRBV5-6	.	TRBJ2-5	CASSLTLALTGSQETQYF
TRBV30	TRBD1	TRBJ2-3	CAWSPGQGGTDTQYF
TRBV7-9	TRBD1	TRBJ1-5	CASSFGQGRYSNQPQHF
TRBV7-2	.	TRBJ1-6	CASSLAPQVYNSPLHF
TRBV10-3	TRBD1	TRBJ2-3	CAIRGRQGTDTQYF
TRBV7-8	.	TRBJ1-1	CASSSRGQINTEAFF
TRBV7-9	.	TRBJ1-3	CASSLDEWSRNTIYF
TRBV21-1	.	TRBJ2-7	CASSSGGGATPYEQYF
TRBV6-1	.	TRBJ2-1	CASSRLEVARNEQFF